The 20 T cell receptor beta chains below were found in one sample sequenced in a study of blood T cell repertoires in COVID-19. Measured with immunoSEQ multiplex PCR; TCRdb has only the in-frame clones, and not every one. The sample records about 87,000 clones, approximately 83% being singletons. Sequencing was performed on peripheral blood. The origin of the receptors is a woman aged 70-85 years with acute or convalescent COVID-19.

This clone was seen more than once but under ten times. This rearrangement joins TRBV7-9 to TRBJ2-3; maybe TRBD1 (6 bases). Trimming took off 5 bases at V and 0 bases at J, with 15 bases between the two ends. The CDR3 loop spans 16 amino acids. Looked up from germline, CDR1 is SEHNR and CDR2 is FQNEAQ (reference sequence). This CDR3 is CASSLWTVTSTDTQYF. In DNA, the CDR3 is TGTGCCAGCAGCCTATGGACAGTTACTAGCACAGATACGCAGTATTTT.

The chain links TRBV28 to TRBJ1-2; the D is unclear. Trimming left V 7 bases short and J 6 bases short, with 18 bases between. CDR1 and CDR2 from the germline V gene are MDHEN and SYDVKM. This CDR3 has 14 amino acids. In nucleotides, the CDR3 is TGTGCCAGCAATCCCACCCCGGGGATGGATGGCTACACCTTC. Its translation: CASNPTPGMDGYTF.

The chain uses TRBV6-6 and TRBJ1-1; D gene uncertain. This CDR3 is built from 16 residues. Germline values: CDR1 MNHNY, CDR2 SVGAGI (reference sequence). V was cut by 4 bases and J by 0 bases, with 15 bases left in between. As DNA, the CDR3 is TGTGCCAGCAGTTCCCGGAGATCCGTGGTGAACACTGAAGCTTTCTTT. Translated, it gives CASSSRRSVVNTEAFF.

The gene calls are TRBV19 and TRBJ2-7, with no clear D. Germline loops: CDR1 LNHDA, CDR2 SQIVND (reference sequence). Trimming removed 1 base at V and 1 base at J, with 8 bases between. CDR3 size: 14 residues. CDR3 bases: TGTGCCAGTAGTATAGTACACGGGTCCTACGAGCAGTACTTC. Its protein product is CASSIVHGSYEQYF.

The J gene is TRBJ2-1, the V gene TRBV24-1; D possibly corresponds to TRBD1 (5 bases). Germline-derived CDR1 and CDR2 are KGHDR and SFDVKD. The V end was cut by 4 bases, the J end by 6 bases, with 9 bases between. CDR3 length: 13 amino acids. The CDR3 sequence: CATSDPGPNEQFF. The CDR3 DNA sequence: TGTGCCACCAGTGACCCAGGGCCCAATGAGCAGTTCTTC.

The CDR3 DNA reads TGTGCCATCAGCGGAGGGACTGAGTATGGCTACACCTTC. It translates to CAISGGTEYGYTF. The gene calls are TRBV10-3 and TRBJ1-2; D might be TRBD1 (5 bases). The germline gives CDR1 ENHRY, CDR2 SYGVKD. The CDR3 is made up of 13 amino acids. Trimming took off 6 bases at V and 5 bases at J, with 13 bases between the two ends.

The rearrangement joins TRBV9 to TRBJ1-1; TRBD1 is a possible D gene (6 bases). The V gene lost 4 bases and the J gene lost 3 bases, with 16 bases spanning the gap. Germline CDR1 reads SGDLS; CDR2 reads YYNGEE. The CDR3 contains 15 residues. In DNA form, the CDR3 reads TGTGCCAGCAGCCCTTCGGACAGAGCCTACACTGAAGCTTTCTTT. Its protein is CASSPSDRAYTEAFF.

This chain links TRBV3-1 (or the pseudogene TRBV3-2) with TRBJ1-1; 7 bases agree with TRBD1. The CDR3 contains 14 residues. The V and J ends lost 5 bases and 0 bases, in that order; junction bases with no gene match: 3. CDR1 and CDR2 (germline): LGHDT, YNNKEL (reference sequence). CDR3 DNA: TGTGCCAGCAGCGTGGGACAGCTGAACACTGAAGCTTTCTTT. Translation gives CASSVGQLNTEAFF.

This rearrangement joins TRBV6-6 to TRBJ2-2; TRBD1 aligns across 11 bases. V was pared by 5 bases and J by 7 bases, with 6 bases of the junction left unmatched. This CDR3 region has 15 residues. Germline V CDR1 and CDR2: MNHNY, SVGAGI (reference sequence). This CDR3 reads CASSPGQGVDGELFF. The CDR3 DNA is TGTGCCAGCAGTCCGGGACAGGGGGTTGACGGGGAGCTGTTTTTT.

The chain joins TRBV2 to TRBJ1-5; D ambiguous. Deletions cut 4 bases from V and 8 bases from J, with 9 bases between. This CDR3 comprises 12 residues. The germline CDR1 and CDR2 sequences are SNHLY and FYNNEI. CDR3: CASSVSREPQHF. DNA of the CDR3: TGTGCCAGCAGTGTCTCTCGGGAGCCCCAGCATTTT. Filled out from reference TRBV2 and TRBJ1-5, the complete variable domain reads EPEVTQTPSHQVTQMGQEVILRCVPISNHLYFYWYRQILGQKVEFLVSFYNNEISEKSEIFDDQFSVERPDGSNFTLKIRSTKLEDSAMYFCASSVSREPQHFGDGTRLSIL.

The rearrangement links TRBV11-2 to TRBJ1-2; no definite D call. Trimming removed 3 bases at V and 5 bases at J, with 10 bases between. The germline V gene encodes CDR1 SGHAT and CDR2 FQNNGV. CDR3 length equals 13 residues. CDR3 bases: TGTGCCAGCAGCTTCGCAGCGCAGTATGGCTACACCTTC. The encoded protein is CASSFAAQYGYTF.

The sample holds one count of this clone. The sample carries other DNA sequences with the same CDR3. The chain employs TRBV4-1 and TRBJ2-7; 9 nucleotides agree with TRBD1. This CDR3 contains 15 residues. Germline CDR1 and CDR2: MGHRA and YSYEKL. V was pared by 4 bases and J by 1 base, with 5 bases of the junction left unmatched. CDR3 residues: CASSPGQGPSYEQYF. CDR3 sequence (DNA): TGCGCCAGCAGCCCCGGACAGGGGCCTTCCTACGAGCAGTACTTC.

The V and J genes are TRBV6-5 and TRBJ1-1; D may be TRBD1 (6 bases). V shed 0 bases and J shed 11 bases, with 16 bases lying between them. Germline CDR1 and CDR2: MNHEY and SVGAGI. This CDR3 is built from 14 residues. The CDR3: CASSYSSQGPYAFF. Written as DNA, the CDR3 is TGTGCCAGCAGTTACTCGAGTCAGGGGCCTTATGCTTTCTTT.

The chain links TRBV2 to TRBJ1-5, with 9 bases lining up with TRBD1. Germline CDR1 SNHLY, CDR2 FYNNEI. The CDR3 covers 16 residues. After removal of 3 bases from V and 7 bases from J, the junction contained 10 bases not matched to a gene. CDR3 in amino acids: CASSDPGTGFGQPQHF. CDR3 coding DNA: TGTGCCAGCAGTGATCCCGGGACAGGGTTTGGCCAGCCCCAGCATTTT.

The V and J genes are TRBV5-1 and TRBJ2-7; D is possibly TRBD1 (6 bases). CDR1 and CDR2 (germline): SGHRS, YFSETQ. The CDR3 runs 16 residues. V lost 2 bases and J 1 base, leaving 16 bases between the germline ends. The CDR3 DNA reads TGCGCCAGCAGCTTAGAACCGGGACAAGGTTCCTACGAGCAGTACTTC. Translated, it gives CASSLEPGQGSYEQYF. Together with reference TRBV5-1 and TRBJ2-7, the CDR3 gives the full variable domain: KAGVTQTPRYLIKTRGQQVTLSCSPISGHRSVSWYQQTPGQGLQFLFEYFSETQRNKGNFPGRFSGRQFSNSRSEMNVSTLELGDSALYLCASSLEPGQGSYEQYFGPGTRLTVT.

The chain couples TRBV4-1 to TRBJ1-2, with 7 bases aligning to TRBD1. With 2 bases clipped from V and 5 bases from J, the junction kept 11 bases outside the gene matches. This CDR3 has 16 residues. Germline lookup yields CDR1 MGHRA and CDR2 YSYEKL. CDR3 sequence: CASSQPPGGGGYGYTF. DNA for the CDR3: TGCGCCAGCAGCCAACCTCCTGGAGGGGGCGGTTATGGCTACACCTTC.

The chain employs TRBV11-3 and TRBJ2-4, with 7 bases aligning to TRBD1. Germline CDR1 reads SGHNT; CDR2 reads YENEEA. The CDR3 extends over 15 amino acids. V trimming: 4 bases; J trimming: 0 bases; junction bases outside the gene matches: 3. CDR3: CASSSDRLAKNIQYF. In DNA, the CDR3 is TGTGCCAGCAGCTCGGACAGGTTAGCCAAAAACATTCAGTACTTC.

V and J are TRBV7-9 and TRBJ1-2; possibly TRBD1 for D (5 bases). The CDR3 totals 14 residues. Germline values: CDR1 SEHNR, CDR2 FQNEAQ (reference sequence). Trimming took 2 bases from V and 4 from J, leaving 11 bases between them. In DNA form, the CDR3 reads TGTGCCAGCAGCTTACAGGGCACTCTCTATGGCTACACCTTC. It specifies CASSLQGTLYGYTF.

The chain joins TRBV5-1 to TRBJ1-6, with a weak D call TRBD1 (6 bases). The CDR3 is 15 amino acids. V lost 4 bases and J lost 6, with 14 bases in between. Germline V gene sequence: CDR1 SGHRS, CDR2 YFSETQ. The CDR3 DNA reads as TGCGCCAGCAGCCCCTCCGGGACAACTAATTCACCCCTCCACTTT. It is translated as CASSPSGTTNSPLHF.

This clone was counted once. CDR3 in amino acids: CASSELGGHQETQYF. The CDR3 bases are TGTGCCAGCAGTGAATTAGGGGGCCACCAAGAGACCCAGTACTTC. The genes are TRBV2 and TRBJ2-5; 7 bases line up with TRBD1. Germline CDR1 is SNHLY and CDR2 is FYNNEI. CDR3 size: 15 residues. The V gene end was trimmed by 2 bases and the J gene end by 0 bases; junction bases not matched to a gene: 3. Together with reference TRBV2 and TRBJ2-5, the CDR3 gives the full variable domain: EPEVTQTPSHQVTQMGQEVILRCVPISNHLYFYWYRQILGQKVEFLVSFYNNEISEKSEIFDDQFSVERPDGSNFTLKIRSTKLEDSAMYFCASSELGGHQETQYFGPGTRLLVL.